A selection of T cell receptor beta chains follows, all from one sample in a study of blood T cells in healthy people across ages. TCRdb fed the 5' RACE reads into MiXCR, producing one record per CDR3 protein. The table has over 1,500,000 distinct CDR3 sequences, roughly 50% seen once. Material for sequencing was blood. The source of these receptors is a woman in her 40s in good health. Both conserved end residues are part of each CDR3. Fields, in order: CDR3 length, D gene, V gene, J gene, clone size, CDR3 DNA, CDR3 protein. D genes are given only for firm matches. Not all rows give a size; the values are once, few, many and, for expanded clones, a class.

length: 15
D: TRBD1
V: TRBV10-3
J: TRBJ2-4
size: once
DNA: TGTGCCATCAGTGAGTCGGACAGGGGGAAAAACATTCAGTACTTC
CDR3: CAISESDRGKNIQYF

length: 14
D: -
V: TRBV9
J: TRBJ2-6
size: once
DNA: -
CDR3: CASSVGSGANVRTF

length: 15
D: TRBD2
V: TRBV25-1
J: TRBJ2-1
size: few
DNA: TGTGCCAGCCGGCGAGCGGGGGAGATCTACAATGAGCAGTTCTTC
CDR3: CASRRAGEIYNEQFF

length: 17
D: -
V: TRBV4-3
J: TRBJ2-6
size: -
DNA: TGCGCTAGCAGCGGCTTTCCCGAAAATTCTGGGGCCAACGTCCTGACTTTC
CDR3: CASSGFPENSGANVLTF

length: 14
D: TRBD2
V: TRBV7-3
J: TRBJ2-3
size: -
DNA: TGTGCCAGCAGCCCTCAGCGGGGGGGAAATACGCAGTATTTT
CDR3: CASSPQRGGNTQYF

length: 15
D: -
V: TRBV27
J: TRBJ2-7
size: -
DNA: TGTGCCAGCAGTATAAGTAGCACGCCTTCCTACGAGCAGTACTTC
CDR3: CASSISSTPSYEQYF

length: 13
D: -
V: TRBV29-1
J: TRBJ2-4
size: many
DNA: TGCAGCGTTGAAGATCTAGGGGAAAACATTCAGTACTTC
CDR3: CSVEDLGENIQYF

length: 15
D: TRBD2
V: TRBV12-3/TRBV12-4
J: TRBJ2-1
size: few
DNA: TGTGCCAGCAGTTGGGGCGGGGGGGCTTTGGGTGAGCAGTTCTTC
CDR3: CASSWGGGALGEQFF

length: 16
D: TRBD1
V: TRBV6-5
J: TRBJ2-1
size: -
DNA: TGTGCCAGCAGTCAAAGGGGACAGGGGGGAAACAATGAGCAGTTCTTC
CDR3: CASSQRGQGGNNEQFF

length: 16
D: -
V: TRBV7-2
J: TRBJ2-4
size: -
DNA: TGTGCCAGCAGCCCACAGAGGGTAGAAACCCAAAACATTCAGTACTTC
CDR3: CASSPQRVETQNIQYF

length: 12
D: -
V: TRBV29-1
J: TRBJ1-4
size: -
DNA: TGCAGCGTTCGGCAGGCCTATGAAAAACTGTTTTTT
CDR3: CSVRQAYEKLFF

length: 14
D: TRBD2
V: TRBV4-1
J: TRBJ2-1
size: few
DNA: TGCGCCAGCAGTATCGCGGGGGGGCGAAATGAGCAGTTCTTC
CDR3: CASSIAGGRNEQFF

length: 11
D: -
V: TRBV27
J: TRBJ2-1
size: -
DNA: TGTGCCGGCAGTTTTGGAAATGAGCAGTTCTTC
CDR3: CAGSFGNEQFF

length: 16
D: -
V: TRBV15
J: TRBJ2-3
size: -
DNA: TGTGCCACCAGCAGCGGGACAAGCGGGGGCACAGATACGCAGTATTTT
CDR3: CATSSGTSGGTDTQYF

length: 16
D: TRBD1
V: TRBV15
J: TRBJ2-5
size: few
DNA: TGTGCCACCAGCAGAGACGGACAGGGGGGAGTAGAGACCCAGTACTTC
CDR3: CATSRDGQGGVETQYF

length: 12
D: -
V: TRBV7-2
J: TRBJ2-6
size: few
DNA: TGTGCCAACAGGGTGCGGGCCAACGTCCTGACTTTC
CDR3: CANRVRANVLTF

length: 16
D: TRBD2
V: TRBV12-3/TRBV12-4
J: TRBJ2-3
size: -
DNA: TGTGCCAGCAGTTTTGGACTAGCGGGGCCTCGGGATACGCAGTATTTT
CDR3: CASSFGLAGPRDTQYF

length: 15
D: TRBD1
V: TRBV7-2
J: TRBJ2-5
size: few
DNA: TGTGCCAGCAGCCCCGACAGGGGGCTTAGAGAGACCCAGTACTTC
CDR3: CASSPDRGLRETQYF

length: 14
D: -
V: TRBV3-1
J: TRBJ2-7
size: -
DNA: TGTGCCAGCAGCCCAGATACAACGGCCTACGAGCAGTACTTC
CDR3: CASSPDTTAYEQYF

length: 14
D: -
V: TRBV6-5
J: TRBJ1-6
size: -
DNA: TGTGCCAGCAGTGTACAGGCGAATCTCTCACCCCTCCACTTT
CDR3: CASSVQANLSPLHF

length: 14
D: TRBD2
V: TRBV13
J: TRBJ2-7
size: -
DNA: TGTGCCAGCAGAGAAGCGGGGGGGCCCTACGAGCAGTACTTC
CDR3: CASREAGGPYEQYF

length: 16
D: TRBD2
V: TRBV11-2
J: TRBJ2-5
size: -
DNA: TGTGCCAGCAGCACCCTCGGACTAGCGGTTAAAGAGACCCAGTACTTC
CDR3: CASSTLGLAVKETQYF

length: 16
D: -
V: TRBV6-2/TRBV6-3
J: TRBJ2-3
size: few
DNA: TGTGCCAGCAGCTCCTACAGGGCCGGGCGCACAGATACGCAGTATTTT
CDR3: CASSSYRAGRTDTQYF

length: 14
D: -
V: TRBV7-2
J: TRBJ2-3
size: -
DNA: TGTGCCAGCAGCTTAGGGTTTGCGGCAGATACGCAGTATTTT
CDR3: CASSLGFAADTQYF

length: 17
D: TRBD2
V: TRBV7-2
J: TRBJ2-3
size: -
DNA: TGTGCCAGCAGCTTCCCGACTAGCGGGGGGCCCACAGATACGCAGTATTTT
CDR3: CASSFPTSGGPTDTQYF

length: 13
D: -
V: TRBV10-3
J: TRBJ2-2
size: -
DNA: TGTGCCATCAGTGAGTGGGGTGGTTCGGAGCTGTTTTTT
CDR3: CAISEWGGSELFF

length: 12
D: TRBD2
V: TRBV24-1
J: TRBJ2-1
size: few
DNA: TGTGCCACCAGGGGACTAGGCAATGAGCAGTTCTTC
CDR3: CATRGLGNEQFF

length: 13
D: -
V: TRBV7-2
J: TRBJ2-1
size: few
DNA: TGTGCCAGCAGCTTAGTGGCGGGCGATGAGCAGTTCTTC
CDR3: CASSLVAGDEQFF

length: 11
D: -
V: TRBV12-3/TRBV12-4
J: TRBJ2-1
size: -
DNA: TGTGCCAGCAGGATGTACAATGAGCAGTTCTTC
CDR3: CASRMYNEQFF

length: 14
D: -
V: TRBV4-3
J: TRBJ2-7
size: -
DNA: TGCGCCAGCAGCCAAGTCCAACGGAACCACGAGCAGTACTTC
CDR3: CASSQVQRNHEQYF